This T cell receptor (beta chain) appears in the sequencing data of a study of blood T cells in healthy people across ages. Germline V gene sequence: CDR1 LGHDT, CDR2 YNNKEL (reference sequence). Trimming at V came to 1 base and at J to 1 base, leaving 8 bases not matched to a gene. The CDR3 length is 17 residues. Through a sample-barcoded 5' primer and a J-beta primer mix, a second PCR was run for roughly 7 to 12 cycles. TCRdb ran MiXCR on the 5' RACE reads and lists one entry per CDR3 protein. The table records some 1.6 million distinct CDR3 sequences, about 31% of them present only once. This receptor was taken from a woman aged 25 to 39 in good health. Sequenced material: blood. This chain connects TRBV3-1 to TRBJ2-5; TRBD2 matches at 8 bases. CDR3 residues: CASSQVPGGGFQETQYF. The CDR3, as DNA: TGTGCCAGCAGCCAAGTCCCCGGCGGGGGGTTCCAAGAGACCCAGTACTTC.